One sample yielded the 5 T cell receptor beta chains listed below, sequenced in a study of blood T cell repertoires in COVID-19. Only in-frame clones appear in the TCRdb table, and some are missing; sequencing was by immunoSEQ multiplex PCR. The sample carries fewer than 450,000 clones, 90% recorded once. Sequencing was done on a sample of PBMCs or T cells enriched from blood (not recorded which). All receptors derive from a man younger than 35 who had recovered from COVID-19.

The chain has TRBV27 and TRBJ1-5; D gene unclear. Germline CDR1 and CDR2: MNHEY and SMNVEV (reference sequence). V gave up 7 bases and J gave up 4 bases, with 8 bases separating them. The CDR3 is 12 residues long. CDR3: CASTRYNQPQHF. For the CDR3, the DNA is TGTGCCAGCACCCGCTATAATCAGCCCCAGCATTTT.

The chain combines TRBV12-3 or TRBV12-4 with TRBJ1-2; TRBD1 matches at 7 bases. Germline trimming cut 3 bases from V and 8 bases from J; bases unmatched to any gene: 6. The length of the CDR3 is 13 residues. The CDR3 nucleotides read TGTGCCAGCAGTTTTCCGAGGGGGCCAGGCTACACCTTC. Its translation: CASSFPRGPGYTF.

In this sample, this clone turned up once. The gene calls are TRBV6-5 and TRBJ1-3; 7 nucleotides match TRBD1. The ends lost 6 bases at V and 1 base at J; junction bases unmatched: 6. The germline gives CDR1 MNHEY, CDR2 SVGAGI. The CDR3 length is 15 residues. The CDR3 sequence is CASREDRLSGNTIYF. The CDR3 nucleotides are TGTGCCAGCAGAGAGGACAGGCTATCTGGAAACACCATATATTTT.

The chain employs TRBV28 and TRBJ2-2, with D maybe TRBD1 (6 bases). Germline V lookup: CDR1 MDHEN, CDR2 SYDVKM. The V end was cut by 6 bases, the J end by 7 bases, with 18 bases between. The CDR3 consists of 15 residues. The DNA of the CDR3 is TGTGCCAGCAGCTCACAGGGCCTAAAGGGCGGGGAGCTGTTTTTT. It encodes CASSSQGLKGGELFF. Supplemented by reference TRBV28 and TRBJ2-2, the full variable domain reads DVKVTQSSRYLVKRTGEKVFLECVQDMDHENMFWYRQDPGLGLRLIYFSYDVKMKEKGDIPEGYSVSREKKERFSLILESASTNQTSMYLCASSSQGLKGGELFFGEGSRLTVL.

The chain carries TRBV24-1 and TRBJ2-2, with 8 positions matching TRBD2. V lost 4 bases to trimming and J lost 6 bases; unmatched junction nucleotides: 9. The germline gives CDR1 KGHDR, CDR2 SFDVKD. The CDR3 has 16 residues. CDR3 bases: TGTGCCACCAGTGACCCTAAAGCGGGAGTGGCCGGGGAGCTGTTTTTT. This sequence encodes CATSDPKAGVAGELFF.